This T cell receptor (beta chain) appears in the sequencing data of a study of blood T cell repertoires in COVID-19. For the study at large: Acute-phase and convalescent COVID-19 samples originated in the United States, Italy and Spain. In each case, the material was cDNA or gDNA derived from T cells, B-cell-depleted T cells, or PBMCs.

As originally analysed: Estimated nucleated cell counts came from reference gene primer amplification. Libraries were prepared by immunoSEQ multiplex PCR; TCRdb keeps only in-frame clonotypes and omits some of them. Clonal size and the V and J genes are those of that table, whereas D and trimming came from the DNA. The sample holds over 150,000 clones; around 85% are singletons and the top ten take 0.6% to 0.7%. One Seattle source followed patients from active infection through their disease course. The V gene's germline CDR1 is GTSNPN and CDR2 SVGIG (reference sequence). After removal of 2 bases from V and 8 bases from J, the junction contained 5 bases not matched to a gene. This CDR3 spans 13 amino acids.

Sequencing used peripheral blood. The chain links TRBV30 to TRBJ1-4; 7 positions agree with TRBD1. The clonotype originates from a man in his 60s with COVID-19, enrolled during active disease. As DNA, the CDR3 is TGTGCCTGGAGTCCCGGGACAGACGAAAAACTGTTTTTT. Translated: CAWSPGTDEKLFF.